What follows are 15 T cell receptor beta chains derived from one specimen sequenced in a study of brain T cells in children with intractable seizures. The data were produced by immunoSEQ multiplex PCR, yet TCRdb's version contains in-frame clones alone and is incomplete. The profile shows about 320,000 clones, over 90% of them singletons. Regarding time point: blood from clinic visit 5 months post-surgery; TSC patient then seizure free. This sample comprised peripheral blood, obtained around 5 months after surgery. The receptor source for this set is a boy in the first two years of life with tuberous sclerosis and intractable seizures.

CDR3 DNA: TGTGCCAGCAGTGAATATGGTGGTGAGTCCTATAATTCACCCCTCCACTTT. Translated: CASSEYGGESYNSPLHF. This chain connects TRBV2 to TRBJ1-6; D call uncertain. Between the trimmed V and J ends, which lost 2 bases and 1 base, there was a span of 12 bases. CDR1 and CDR2 from the germline V gene are SNHLY and FYNNEI. This CDR3 has 17 amino acids.

The CDR3 spells CASRAQGANTEAFF. The DNA for the CDR3 is TGTGCCAGTAGGGCACAGGGGGCGAACACTGAAGCTTTCTTT. The gene calls are TRBV19 and TRBJ1-1, with TRBD1 matching over 9 bases. Losses at the gene ends were 6 bases for V and 1 base for J; bases not matched to a gene: 3. The CDR3 sequence is 14 residues long. Germline CDR1 and CDR2: LNHDA and SQIVND (reference sequence).

This chain uses TRBV24-1 with TRBJ2-1; TRBD1 agrees at 11 bases. There are 15 residues in the CDR3. CDR1 and CDR2 (germline): KGHDR, SFDVKD. With V trimmed by 10 bases and J by 8 bases, 12 bases remained unmatched. CDR3 loop: CATDPGTGGRHEQFF. Here the CDR3 DNA reads TGTGCCACTGACCCCGGGACAGGGGGTAGGCATGAGCAGTTCTTC.

CDR3 bases: TGTGCCAGCAGTGAAACCCGACAGGGGTATGGCTACACCTTC. Its translation is CASSETRQGYGYTF. The rearrangement joins TRBV2 to TRBJ1-2; 8 nucleotides align to TRBD1. V gave up 2 bases and J gave up 5 bases; unmatched junction bases: 4. Germline V gives CDR1 SNHLY, CDR2 FYNNEI. The CDR3 is 14 residues long.

The CDR3 coding sequence is TGTGCCAGCAGCCAATCAGGGGACGAGCAGTACTTC. It is translated as CASSQSGDEQYF. V gene TRBV3-1 (or the pseudogene TRBV3-2) combines with J gene TRBJ2-7; possible D gene TRBD1, 6 bases. Trimming shortened V by 2 bases and J by 5 bases, and 7 bases separated the two germline ends. This CDR3 is built from 12 residues. CDR1 and CDR2 from the germline V gene are LGHDT and YNNKEL (reference sequence).

The chain combines TRBV6-1 with TRBJ1-2; D is perhaps TRBD1 (5 bases). V was clipped by 3 bases and J by 4 bases, with 15 bases between them. The CDR3 extends over 15 amino acids. Germline-derived CDR1 and CDR2 are MNHNS and SASEGT. CDR3 DNA sequence: TGTGCCAGCAGTGAGAACGAGCAGGGTGTCTATGGCTACACCTTC. Its protein product is CASSENEQGVYGYTF.

This clone was seen just once. The chain joins TRBV3-1 (or the pseudogene TRBV3-2) to TRBJ2-4; D remains unclear. The V end was cut by 1 base, the J end by 6 bases, with 10 bases between. Germline V CDR1 and CDR2: LGHDT, YNNKEL (reference sequence). The CDR3 has 14 residues. The CDR3 sequence is CASSQGRLANIQYF. The CDR3 nucleotides are TGTGCCAGCAGCCAAGGACGGTTGGCAAACATTCAGTACTTC.

The CDR3 region is CASSPGTWETQYF. The CDR3 nucleotides read TGTGCCAGCAGCCCCGGGACTTGGGAGACCCAGTACTTC. The chain has TRBV3-1 (or the pseudogene TRBV3-2) and TRBJ2-5; perhaps TRBD2 as D (6 bases). Germline CDR1 reads LGHDT; CDR2 reads YNNKEL (reference sequence). The CDR3 runs 13 residues. Trimming removed 4 bases from V and 5 bases from J, with 11 bases in between.

The rearrangement uses TRBV29-1 and TRBJ1-2; D is unresolved. CDR1 and CDR2 (germline): SQVTM, ANQGSEA. There are 14 residues in the CDR3. Between the trimmed V and J ends, which lost 1 base and 3 bases, there was a span of 12 bases. The CDR3 bases are TGCAGCGTTGAAGCAACGTTCGGGGACTATGGCTACACCTTC. Translation: CSVEATFGDYGYTF.

The genes are TRBV11-3 and TRBJ2-3; D is tentatively TRBD1 or TRBD2 (5 bases each). The CDR3 has 17 amino acids. V lost 5 bases to trimming and J lost 0 bases, with 18 bases between them. Germline V lookup: CDR1 SGHNT, CDR2 YENEEA. In DNA, the CDR3 is TGTGCCAGCAGCCCGGCGGCTCGGGACGGGAGCACAGATACGCAGTATTTT. It translates to CASSPAARDGSTDTQYF.

J is TRBJ2-7 and V is TRBV5-6, with D unclear. Per the germline V gene, CDR1 is SGHDT and CDR2 is YYEEEE. The V end was cut by 1 base, the J end by 1 base, with 3 bases between. This CDR3 has 12 residues. The CDR3 loop reads CASSLWSYEQYF. The DNA of the CDR3 is TGTGCCAGCAGCTTGTGGTCCTACGAGCAGTACTTC.

The V and J genes are TRBV5-1 and TRBJ1-3, with no clear D. In germline, CDR1 is SGHRS, CDR2 YFSETQ. There are 13 residues in the CDR3. Trimming shortened V by 4 bases and J by 5 bases, and 10 bases separated the two germline ends. The CDR3 loop reads CASSDTTRNTIYF. CDR3 coding DNA: TGCGCCAGCAGCGATACGACGCGAAACACCATATATTTT.

This chain connects TRBV7-9 to TRBJ2-5; D is unclear. Trimming left V 8 bases short and J 1 base short, with 20 bases between. The germline gives CDR1 SEHNR, CDR2 FQNEAQ (reference sequence). This CDR3 has 16 amino acids. CDR3 residues: CASSTWSPKSQETQYF. As DNA, the CDR3 is TGTGCCAGCTCGACGTGGAGCCCGAAATCCCAAGAGACCCAGTACTTC.

The chain recombines TRBV7-8 with TRBJ2-1; D is ambiguous. CDR3 size: 16 residues. Germline loops: CDR1 SGHVS, CDR2 FQNEAQ. V was cut by 1 base and J by 0 bases, with 10 bases left in between. CDR3 in DNA: TGTGCCAGCAGCTTAGACGGCGCTCTCTCCTACAATGAGCAGTTCTTC. Translating gives CASSLDGALSYNEQFF.

This clone was seen a few times. This sequence joins TRBV9 and TRBJ1-1; no definite D call. Germline assignment: CDR1 SGDLS and CDR2 YYNGEE. V was pared by 0 bases and J by 0 bases, with 6 bases between. This CDR3 comprises 14 residues. Written as DNA, the CDR3 is TGTGCCAGCAGCGTAGTACCGATGAACACTGAAGCTTTCTTT. It codes for CASSVVPMNTEAFF. The full variable domain, rest sourced from reference TRBV9 and TRBJ1-1, is DSGVTQTPKHLITATGQRVTLRCSPRSGDLSVYWYQQSLDQGLQFLIQYYNGEERAKGNILERFSAQQFPDLHSELNLSSLELGDSALYFCASSVVPMNTEAFFGQGTRLTVV.